These T cell receptor beta chains were read from a single sample in a study of blood T cell repertoires in COVID-19. Data came from immunoSEQ multiplex PCR; TCRdb stores just in-frame clones and leaves some out. The sample lists around 260,000 clones, approximately 86% occurring once. The sample consisted of peripheral blood. Every receptor here comes from a human donor in a cohort sampled during active COVID-19. Both conserved end residues are part of each CDR3. The D gene is left open where the match is weak. For some rows the clone size is stated as once, few or many, or as a class when expanded; others skip it.

clone_size d_call j_call v_call cdr3_nt cdr3_aa
- - TRBJ2-1 TRBV5-1 TGCGCCAGCAGCTTTTCGGAGTCCTACAATGAGCAGTTCTTC CASSFSESYNEQFF
once - TRBJ2-7 TRBV5-8 TGTGCCAGCAGCTCGGACAGCTACGAGCAGTACTTC CASSSDSYEQYF
once TRBD2 TRBJ2-7 TRBV5-8 TGTGCCAGCAGCTTGGCGGGGCTAGCGGGACCCCGCGAGCAGTACTTC CASSLAGLAGPREQYF
- TRBD1 TRBJ2-7 TRBV6-5 TGTGCCAGCAGTTACGCGACAGGGACGGGCGAGCAGTACTTC CASSYATGTGEQYF
- TRBD1 TRBJ1-2 TRBV19 TGTGCCAGCCAAAGACCGGGACAGGGGTCCTATGGCTACACCTTC CASQRPGQGSYGYTF
few TRBD2 TRBJ2-7 TRBV2 TGTGCCAGCATCAGGGCTAGCGGGTCGTACGAGCAGTACTTC CASIRASGSYEQYF
- - TRBJ1-3 TRBV7-2 TGTGCCAGCAGCTTACATCCGGGGAACCAAGGGAACACCATATATTTT CASSLHPGNQGNTIYF
- TRBD2 TRBJ2-7 TRBV28 TGTGCCAGCAGTTTACGACCAAGCGGGAGGCTAACCCACGAGCAGTACTTC CASSLRPSGRLTHEQYF
- - TRBJ2-7 TRBV7-6 TGTGCCAGCAGCTTAGCAGGGAGCCCCTCCTACGAGCAGTACTTC CASSLAGSPSYEQYF
- - TRBJ1-1 TRBV4-3 TGCGCCAGCAGCCGGACCGGCGGGGGCACTGAAGCTTTCTTT CASSRTGGGTEAFF
- TRBD1 TRBJ1-2 TRBV6-2/TRBV6-3 TGTGCCAGCAGTTATCGGCAGGGGGTCTCTCTTGGCTACACCTTC CASSYRQGVSLGYTF
- - TRBJ2-5 TRBV28 TGTGCCAGCAGTTTGAGCGGCCAAGAGACCCAGTACTTC CASSLSGQETQYF
few - TRBJ2-7 TRBV9 TGTGCCAGCAGCGTAGGGACAGAGTACGAGCAGTACTTC CASSVGTEYEQYF
- - TRBJ1-6 TRBV10-2 TGCGCCAGCAGTGAGGGGGGACACGCGGATTCACCCCTCCACTTT CASSEGGHADSPLHF
- TRBD2 TRBJ2-2 TRBV19 TGTGCCAGTAGTATAGTAAGACTAGCGTACACCGGGGAGCTGTTTTTT CASSIVRLAYTGELFF
- TRBD2 TRBJ2-7 TRBV7-2 TGTGCCAGCAGCTTAGATTGGGTGGGGAGCGGGAACTACGAGCAGTACTTC CASSLDWVGSGNYEQYF
- - TRBJ1-1 TRBV29-1 TGCAGCGTTGAAGTGGGGGGCACTGAAGCTTTCTTT CSVEVGGTEAFF